This T cell receptor beta chain stems from a study of T cells in Graves' hyperthyroidism and ophthalmopathy. Patients between 18 and 65 years old had hyperthyroidism, newly diagnosed and lasting under 2 months. A single count supports this clonotype. What was amplified from RNA transcripts were TCR beta CDR3 regions. Initially, a first-round RT-PCR of the TCR CDR3 employed the HTBI primer set. A single record per CDR3 protein comes from TCRdb applying MiXCR to the multiplex PCR reads. The top ten clones hold 8% to 13% of a sample with roughly 380,000 distinct CDR3 sequences, over 11% of them seen once. Deletions cut 4 bases from V and 4 bases from J, with 11 bases between. This CDR3 is 14 amino acids long.

This clonotype was sampled from a woman aged 60-75 years with Graves' hyperthyroidism. The chain links TRBV12-3 or TRBV12-4 to TRBJ1-3; D is perhaps TRBD1 (5 bases). The sample consisted of blood. In DNA, the CDR3 is TGTGCCAGCAGTTCTTGGGGGGTCGGAAACACCATATATTTT. Its translation: CASSSWGVGNTIYF.